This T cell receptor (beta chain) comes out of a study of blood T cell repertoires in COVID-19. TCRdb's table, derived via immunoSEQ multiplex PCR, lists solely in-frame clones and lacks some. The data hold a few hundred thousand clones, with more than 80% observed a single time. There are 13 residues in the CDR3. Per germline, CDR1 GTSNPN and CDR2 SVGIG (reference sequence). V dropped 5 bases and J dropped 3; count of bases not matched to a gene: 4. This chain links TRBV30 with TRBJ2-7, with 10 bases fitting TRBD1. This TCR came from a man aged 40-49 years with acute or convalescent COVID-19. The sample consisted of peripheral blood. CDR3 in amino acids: CAWRRTGGYEQYF. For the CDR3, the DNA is TGTGCCTGGCGCAGGACAGGGGGCTACGAGCAGTACTTC.